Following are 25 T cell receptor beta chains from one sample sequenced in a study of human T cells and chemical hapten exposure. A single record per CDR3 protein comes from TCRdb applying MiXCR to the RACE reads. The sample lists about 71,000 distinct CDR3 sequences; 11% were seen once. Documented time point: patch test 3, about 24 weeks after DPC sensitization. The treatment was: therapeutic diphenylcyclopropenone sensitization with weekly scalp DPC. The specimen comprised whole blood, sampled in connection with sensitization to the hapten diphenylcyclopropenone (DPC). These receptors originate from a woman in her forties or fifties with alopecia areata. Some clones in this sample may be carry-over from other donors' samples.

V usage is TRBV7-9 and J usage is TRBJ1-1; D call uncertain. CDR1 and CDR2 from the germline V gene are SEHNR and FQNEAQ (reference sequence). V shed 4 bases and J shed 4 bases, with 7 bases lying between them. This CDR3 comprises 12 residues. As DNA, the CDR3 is TGTGCCAGCAGCTATAAAGGCACTGAAGCTTTCTTT. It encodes CASSYKGTEAFF.

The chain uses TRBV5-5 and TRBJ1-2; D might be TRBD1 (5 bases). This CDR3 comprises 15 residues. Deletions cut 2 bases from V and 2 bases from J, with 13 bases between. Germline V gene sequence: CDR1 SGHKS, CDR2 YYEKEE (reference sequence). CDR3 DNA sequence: TGTGCCAGCAGCTTTTCAAATACAGGCAACTATGGCTACACCTTC. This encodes CASSFSNTGNYGYTF. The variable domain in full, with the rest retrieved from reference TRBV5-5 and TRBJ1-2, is DAGVTQSPTHLIKTRGQQVTLRCSPISGHKSVSWYQQVLGQGPQFIFQYYEKEERGRGNFPDRFSARQFPNYSSELNVNALLLGDSALYLCASSFSNTGNYGYTFGSGTRLTVV.

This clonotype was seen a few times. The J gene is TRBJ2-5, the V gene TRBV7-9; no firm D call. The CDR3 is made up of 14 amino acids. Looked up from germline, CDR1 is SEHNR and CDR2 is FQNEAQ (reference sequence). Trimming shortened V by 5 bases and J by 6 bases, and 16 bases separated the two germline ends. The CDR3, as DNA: TGTGCCAGCAGCGAAAAGGGCAGTCTGAAGACCCAGTACTTC. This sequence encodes CASSEKGSLKTQYF.

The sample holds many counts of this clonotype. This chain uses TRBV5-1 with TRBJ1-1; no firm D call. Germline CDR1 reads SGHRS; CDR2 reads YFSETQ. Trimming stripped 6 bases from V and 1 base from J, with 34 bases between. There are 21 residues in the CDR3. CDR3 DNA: TGCGCCAGCAAATACAACACCGATTGGAGTAGTCCCCCCTCACAGAACACTGAAGCTTTCTTT. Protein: CASKYNTDWSSPPSQNTEAFF.

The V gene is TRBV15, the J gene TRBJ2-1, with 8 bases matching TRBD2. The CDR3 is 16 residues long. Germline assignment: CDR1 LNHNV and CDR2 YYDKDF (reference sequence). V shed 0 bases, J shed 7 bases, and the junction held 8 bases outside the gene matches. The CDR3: CATSRDPAGAVNEQFF. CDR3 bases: TGTGCCACCAGCAGAGATCCAGCGGGAGCGGTAAATGAGCAGTTCTTC.

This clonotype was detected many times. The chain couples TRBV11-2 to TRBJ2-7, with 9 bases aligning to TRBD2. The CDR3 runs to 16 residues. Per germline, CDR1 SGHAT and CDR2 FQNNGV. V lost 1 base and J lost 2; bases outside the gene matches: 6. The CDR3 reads CASSLALAGQTYEQYF. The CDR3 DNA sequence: TGTGCCAGCAGCTTAGCTCTAGCGGGGCAAACCTACGAGCAGTACTTC.

The CDR3: CASSGQGLNTEAFF. The CDR3 DNA sequence: TGTGCCAGCAGTGGACAGGGCTTGAACACTGAAGCTTTCTTT. The rearrangement uses TRBV2 and TRBJ1-1; 7 bases agree with TRBD1. J was trimmed by 0 bases and V by 4 bases; bases with no gene match: 2. Germline CDR1 SNHLY, CDR2 FYNNEI. The CDR3 has 14 amino acids.

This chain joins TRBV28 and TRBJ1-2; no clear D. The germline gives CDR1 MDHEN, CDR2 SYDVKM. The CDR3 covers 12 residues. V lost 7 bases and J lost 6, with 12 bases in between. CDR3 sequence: CASTEVLDGYTF. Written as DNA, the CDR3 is TGTGCCAGCACGGAGGTGTTAGATGGCTACACCTTC.

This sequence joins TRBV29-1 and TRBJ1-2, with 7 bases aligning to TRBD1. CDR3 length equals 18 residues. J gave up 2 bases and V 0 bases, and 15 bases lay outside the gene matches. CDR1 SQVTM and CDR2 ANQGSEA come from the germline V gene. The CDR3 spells CSVEDLPSGTDTNYGYTF. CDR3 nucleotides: TGCAGCGTTGAAGATCTTCCGAGTGGGACAGATACCAACTATGGCTACACCTTC.

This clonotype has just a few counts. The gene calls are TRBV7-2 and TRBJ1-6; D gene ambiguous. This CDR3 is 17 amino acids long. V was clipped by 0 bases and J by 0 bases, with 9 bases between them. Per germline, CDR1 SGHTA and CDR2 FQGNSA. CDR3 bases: TGTGCCAGCAGCTTAGCCCATGAGAGCTCCTATAATTCACCCCTCCACTTT. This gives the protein CASSLAHESSYNSPLHF.

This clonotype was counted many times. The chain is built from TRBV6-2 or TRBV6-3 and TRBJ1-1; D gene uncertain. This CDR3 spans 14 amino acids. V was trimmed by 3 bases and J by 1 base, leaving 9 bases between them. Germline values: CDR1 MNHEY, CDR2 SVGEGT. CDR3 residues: CASSYTDGNTEAFF. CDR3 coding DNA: TGTGCCAGCAGTTATACGGACGGGAACACTGAAGCTTTCTTT.

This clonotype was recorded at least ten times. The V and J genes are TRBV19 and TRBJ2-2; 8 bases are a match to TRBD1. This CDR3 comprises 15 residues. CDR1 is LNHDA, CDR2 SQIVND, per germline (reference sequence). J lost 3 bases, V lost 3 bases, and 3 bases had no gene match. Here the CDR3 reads CASSIRTGHTGELFF. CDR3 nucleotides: TGTGCCAGTAGTATCCGGACAGGGCACACCGGGGAGCTGTTTTTT.

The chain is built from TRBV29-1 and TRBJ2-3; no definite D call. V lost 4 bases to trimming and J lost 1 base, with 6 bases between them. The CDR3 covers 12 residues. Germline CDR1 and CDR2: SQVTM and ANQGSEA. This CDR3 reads CSVVGGTDTQYF. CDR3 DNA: TGCAGCGTTGTAGGCGGCACAGATACGCAGTATTTT.

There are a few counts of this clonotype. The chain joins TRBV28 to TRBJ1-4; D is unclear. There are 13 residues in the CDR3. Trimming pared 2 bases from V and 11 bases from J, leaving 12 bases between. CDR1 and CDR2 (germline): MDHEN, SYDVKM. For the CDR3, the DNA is TGTGCCAGCAGTTTAGGCTCGACTGGGAAACTGTTTTTT. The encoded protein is CASSLGSTGKLFF.

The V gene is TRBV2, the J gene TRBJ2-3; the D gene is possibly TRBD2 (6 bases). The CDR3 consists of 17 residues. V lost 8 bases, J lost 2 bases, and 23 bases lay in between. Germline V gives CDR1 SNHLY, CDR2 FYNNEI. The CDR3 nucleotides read TGTGCCAGCGGCCTAGCGCTGACCCACGTTAACACAGATACGCAGTATTTT. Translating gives CASGLALTHVNTDTQYF.

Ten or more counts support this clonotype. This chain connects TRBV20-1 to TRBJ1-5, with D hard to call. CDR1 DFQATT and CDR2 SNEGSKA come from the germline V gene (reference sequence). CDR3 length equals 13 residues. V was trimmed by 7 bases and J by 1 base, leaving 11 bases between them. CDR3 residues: CSGHDGSNQPQHF. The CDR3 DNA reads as TGCAGTGGCCACGACGGAAGCAATCAGCCCCAGCATTTT.

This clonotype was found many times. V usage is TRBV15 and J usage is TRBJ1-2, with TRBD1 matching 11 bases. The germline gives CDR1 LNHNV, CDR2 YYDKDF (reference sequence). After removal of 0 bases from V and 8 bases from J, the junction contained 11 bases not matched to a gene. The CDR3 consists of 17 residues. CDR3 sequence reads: CATSRDSGTGGSLGYTF. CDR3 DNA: TGTGCCACCAGCAGAGATTCAGGGACAGGGGGATCTCTCGGCTACACCTTC.

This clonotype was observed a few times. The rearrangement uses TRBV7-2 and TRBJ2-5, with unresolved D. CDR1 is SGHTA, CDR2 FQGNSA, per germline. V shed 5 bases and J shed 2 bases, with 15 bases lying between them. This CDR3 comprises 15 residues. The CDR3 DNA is TGTGCCAGCAGCGCGCCCCACTTGGGGCAAGAGACCCAGTACTTC. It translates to CASSAPHLGQETQYF.

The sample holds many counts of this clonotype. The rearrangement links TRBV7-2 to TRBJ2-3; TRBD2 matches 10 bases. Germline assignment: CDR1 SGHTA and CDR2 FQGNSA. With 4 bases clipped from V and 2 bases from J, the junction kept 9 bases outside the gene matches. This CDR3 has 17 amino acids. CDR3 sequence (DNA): TGTGCCAGCAGCTCAAAAAGGGGACTAGCGTTCACAGATACGCAGTATTTT. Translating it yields CASSSKRGLAFTDTQYF.

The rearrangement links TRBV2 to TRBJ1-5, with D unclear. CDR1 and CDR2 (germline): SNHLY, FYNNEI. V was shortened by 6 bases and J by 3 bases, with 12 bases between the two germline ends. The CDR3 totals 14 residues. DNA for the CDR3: TGTGCCAGCAGCCTTAGACCGTACAATCAGCCCCAGCATTTT. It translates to CASSLRPYNQPQHF.

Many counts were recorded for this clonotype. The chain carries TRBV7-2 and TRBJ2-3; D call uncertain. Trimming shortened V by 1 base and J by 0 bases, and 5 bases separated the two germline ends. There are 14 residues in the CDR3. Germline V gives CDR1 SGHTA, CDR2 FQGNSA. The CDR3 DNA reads TGTGCCAGCAGCTTAGAACCTAGCACAGATACGCAGTATTTT. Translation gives CASSLEPSTDTQYF.

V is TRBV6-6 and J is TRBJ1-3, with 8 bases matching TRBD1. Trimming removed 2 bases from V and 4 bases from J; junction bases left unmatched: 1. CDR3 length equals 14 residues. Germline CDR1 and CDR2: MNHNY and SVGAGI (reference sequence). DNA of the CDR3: TGTGCCAGCAGTTACCGGACAGGGGGAAACACCATATATTTT. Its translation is CASSYRTGGNTIYF.

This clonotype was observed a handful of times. This CDR3 is CAIRKTTGEDTQYF. The CDR3 nucleotides are TGTGCCATCAGGAAAACTACAGGGGAGGATACGCAGTATTTT. This chain links TRBV10-3 with TRBJ2-3; 7 bases line up with TRBD1. V gave up 6 bases and J gave up 6 bases; unmatched junction bases: 9. In germline, CDR1 is ENHRY, CDR2 SYGVKD. The CDR3 contains 14 residues.

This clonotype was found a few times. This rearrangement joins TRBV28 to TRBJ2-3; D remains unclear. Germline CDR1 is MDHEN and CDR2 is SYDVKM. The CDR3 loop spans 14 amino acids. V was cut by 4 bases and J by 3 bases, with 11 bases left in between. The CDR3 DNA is TGTGCCAGCAGTTACCTCCCCGGGACAGATACGCAGTATTTT. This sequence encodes CASSYLPGTDTQYF. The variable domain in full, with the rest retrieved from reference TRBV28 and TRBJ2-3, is DVKVTQSSRYLVKRTGEKVFLECVQDMDHENMFWYRQDPGLGLRLIYFSYDVKMKEKGDIPEGYSVSREKKERFSLILESASTNQTSMYLCASSYLPGTDTQYFGPGTRLTVL.

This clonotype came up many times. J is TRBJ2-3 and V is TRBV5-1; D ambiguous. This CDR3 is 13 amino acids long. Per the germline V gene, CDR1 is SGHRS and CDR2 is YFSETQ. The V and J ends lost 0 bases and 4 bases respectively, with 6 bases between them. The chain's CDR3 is CASSLGASDTQYF. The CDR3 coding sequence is TGCGCCAGCAGCTTGGGGGCCTCAGATACGCAGTATTTT.